These T cell receptor beta chains were read from a single sample in a study of T-cell reconstitution after alpha-beta-depleted transplantation in children. TCRdb reanalysed the PCR reads using MiXCR and keeps one entry per CDR3 protein. The data hold about 230,000 distinct CDR3 sequences, with roughly a tenth observed a single time. The specimen was PBMCs from the stem cell graft donor, collected from the stem cell graft. All receptors come from a human donor who donated a stem cell graft to a child with SCID. CDR3s include the opening cysteine and the closing phenylalanine or tryptophan. D genes are given only for firm matches. Not every row has a clone size; where given, it reads once, few, many or a size class.

>TRBV5-1|NA|many|TRBJ1-3
TGCGCCAGCAGCTTGGCGGGACTAACAGGTTCTGGAAACACCATATATTTT
CASSLAGLTGSGNTIYF
>TRBV12-3/TRBV12-4|NA|many|TRBJ1-2
TGTGCCAGCACCCCGCGAAGGGTAGGGGGCTACACCTTC
CASTPRRVGGYTF
>TRBV20-1|TRBD2|few|TRBJ2-3
TGCAGTGCTGGAGGGACTAGCGGGGGCACAGATACGCAGTATTTT
CSAGGTSGGTDTQYF
>TRBV3-1|NA|NA|TRBJ2-7
TGTGCCAGCAGCCCCCGGCACAGCCCTCACGAGCAGTACTTC
CASSPRHSPHEQYF
>TRBV29-1|TRBD1|few|TRBJ1-1
TGCAGCGTTGCACAGGGGGCGACTGAAGCTTTCTTT
CSVAQGATEAFF
>TRBV10-3|TRBD1|many|TRBJ2-7
TGTGCCATCAGTGAGGCCCCGGGACAGGGGAACGAGCAGTACTTC
CAISEAPGQGNEQYF
>TRBV20-1|TRBD2|few|TRBJ2-1
TGCAGTGCTCCTCCTAGCGGGGACGGAAATGAGCAGTTCTTC
CSAPPSGDGNEQFF
>TRBV29-1|TRBD1|NA|TRBJ2-3
TGCAGCGTTATACAGGGGGCGCGAACAGATACGCAGTATTTT
CSVIQGARTDTQYF
>TRBV24-1|TRBD1|many|TRBJ1-1
TGTGCCACCAGTGCGGCAGGGGGCATGAACACTGAAGCTTTCTTT
CATSAAGGMNTEAFF
>TRBV7-2|NA|many|TRBJ2-1
TGTGCCAGCAGCTTAGCGCTATTGTCCAATGAGCAGTTCTTC
CASSLALLSNEQFF
>TRBV20-1|NA|many|TRBJ1-4
TGCAGTGCTAGAGAGGGTTTCGGGGGGCATGAAAAACTGTTTTTT
CSAREGFGGHEKLFF
>TRBV7-2|NA|many|TRBJ1-5
TGTGCCAGCAGCTCTCCCCTCGGGACGGAGGTTAGCAATCAGCCCCAGCATTTT
CASSSPLGTEVSNQPQHF
>TRBV5-1|NA|many|TRBJ1-1
TGCGCCAGCAGCGAACAGGGACTTTTGAACACTGAAGCTTTCTTT
CASSEQGLLNTEAFF
>TRBV12-3/TRBV12-4|NA|many|TRBJ2-2
TGTGCCAGCAGACCGGGACAGAACACCGGGGAGCTGTTTTTT
CASRPGQNTGELFF
>TRBV12-3/TRBV12-4|NA|many|TRBJ1-5
TGTGCCAGCAGTCTATCCCTCTATCAGCCCCAGCATTTT
CASSLSLYQPQHF
>TRBV6-5|NA|few|TRBJ1-1
TGTGCCAGCAGCCCCTCGTCAGGGAAAGCTTTCTTT
CASSPSSGKAFF
>TRBV7-9|NA|many|TRBJ1-2
TGTGCCAGCAGCTTAGCTGGGAGCTATGGCTACACCTTC
CASSLAGSYGYTF
>TRBV5-1|TRBD1|many|TRBJ1-1
TGCGCCAGCAGCTGGACCCGGGACAGGGGGGGGAACACTGAAGCTTTCTTT
CASSWTRDRGGNTEAFF
>TRBV29-1|NA|many|TRBJ1-2
TGCAGCGTTCAGACGGGGGGCGCGGGTGGCTACACCTTC
CSVQTGGAGGYTF
>TRBV29-1|NA|few|TRBJ2-7
TGCAGCGTTCTCGCCACGTGGGGGGCTTTTTACGAGCAGTACTTC
CSVLATWGAFYEQYF
>TRBV18|TRBD1|many|TRBJ1-2
TGTGCCAGCTCACGAGAGCAGGGGGCGAGTTATGGCTACACCTTC
CASSREQGASYGYTF
>TRBV28|NA|many|TRBJ2-6
TGTGCCAGCAGTCTCCTCCCCAAATCTGGGGCCAACGTCCTGACTTTC
CASSLLPKSGANVLTF
>TRBV4-1|NA|many|TRBJ1-5
TGCGCCAGCAGCCAAGTGGGAGGACCTAGCAATCAGCCCCAGCATTTT
CASSQVGGPSNQPQHF
>TRBV2|NA|few|TRBJ2-7
TGTGCCAGCAGGCGGGACCGAACAGCCCACGAGCAGTACTTC
CASRRDRTAHEQYF
>TRBV5-5|NA|many|TRBJ2-3
TGTGCCAGCAGCCCGTATGGGTGGGGAGACACAGATACGCAGTATTTT
CASSPYGWGDTDTQYF
>TRBV4-3|NA|NA|TRBJ1-2
TGCGCCAGCAGCCAAGGCCCGCTCTATGGCTACACCTTC
CASSQGPLYGYTF
>TRBV30|NA|many|TRBJ1-1
TGTGCCTGGACCCCCCAGGTCGGAACTGAAGCTTTCTTT
CAWTPQVGTEAFF
>TRBV5-5|NA|many|TRBJ2-3
TGTGCCAGCAGCTTGGAAGGGGCCGCAGATACGCAGTATTTT
CASSLEGAADTQYF
>TRBV6-2/TRBV6-3|NA|many|TRBJ2-7
TGTGCCAGCAGTTACTCGACAGGATGGACCTACGAGCAGTACTTC
CASSYSTGWTYEQYF
>TRBV5-5|NA|many|TRBJ2-3
TGTGCCAGCAGCTTGGCCCCCGACGATTGGGATACGCAGTATTTT
CASSLAPDDWDTQYF
>TRBV27|NA|many|TRBJ1-4
TGTGCCAGCCGGGGACGGCAGAATGAAAAACTGTTTTTT
CASRGRQNEKLFF
>TRBV4-1|TRBD1|few|TRBJ1-1
TGCGCCAGCGGGGGGGGAAGACAGGGGAAAAGAACTGAAGCTTTCTTT
CASGGGRQGKRTEAFF
>TRBV4-2|NA|many|TRBJ2-3
TGTGCCAGCAGCCAAGTCAAAGCCGGCCGCACAGATACGCAGTATTTT
CASSQVKAGRTDTQYF
>TRBV5-1|TRBD1|many|TRBJ2-7
TGCGCCAGCGCCAGACAGGGGTTAGAGGACGAGCAGTACTTC
CASARQGLEDEQYF
>TRBV6-6|TRBD1|many|TRBJ1-5
TGTGCCAGCAGCCCCGGGACAGCTCAGCCCCAGCATTTT
CASSPGTAQPQHF
>TRBV12-3/TRBV12-4|NA|many|TRBJ1-1
TGTGCCAGCAGTTTCTCGCCGAACACTGAAGCTTTCTTT
CASSFSPNTEAFF
>TRBV7-2|NA|NA|TRBJ2-3
TGTGCCAGCAGCTTAGGCTGGGGGGTCGCAGATACGCAGTATTTT
CASSLGWGVADTQYF
>TRBV4-2|NA|many|TRBJ1-6
TGTGCCAGCAGCCAAGATGATGGGTACCAGGGTTCACCCCTCCACTTT
CASSQDDGYQGSPLHF
>TRBV6-2/TRBV6-3|NA|NA|TRBJ1-1
TGTGCCAGCACAAACCCGCGCCCACCGAACACTGAAGCTTTCTTT
CASTNPRPPNTEAFF
>TRBV5-5|NA|few|TRBJ2-2
TGTGCCAGCAGCTGGACCCCGGCTGGCCCCGGGGAGCTGTTTTTT
CASSWTPAGPGELFF
>TRBV18|NA|few|TRBJ2-3
TGTGCCAGCTCACCGTATCGGGCGGGGGCCAGCACAGATACGCAGTATTTT
CASSPYRAGASTDTQYF
>TRBV7-9|NA|many|TRBJ1-2
TGTGCCAGCAGCCATTTTCCTGTGAGGCCTAACTATGGCTACACCTTC
CASSHFPVRPNYGYTF
>TRBV12-3/TRBV12-4|TRBD1|many|TRBJ2-2
TGTGCCAGCAGTCCCGTCGGAACAGGGGATACCGGGGAGCTGTTTTTT
CASSPVGTGDTGELFF
>TRBV2|TRBD2|many|TRBJ2-3
TGTGCCAGCAGTGAACGCGGGGGTAGCACAGATACGCAGTATTTT
CASSERGGSTDTQYF
>TRBV4-2|NA|NA|TRBJ1-1
TGTGCCAGCAGCCAAGATCAGGGGACACTGAACACTGAAGCTTTCTTT
CASSQDQGTLNTEAFF
>TRBV24-1|NA|NA|TRBJ2-2
TGTGCCACCAGTGATTGGGGGAGAGGCGCCGGGGAGCTGTTTTTT
CATSDWGRGAGELFF